These T cell receptor beta chains were read from a single sample in a study of cytomegalovirus exposure and HLA in healthy donors. The table came from immunoSEQ multiplex PCR; TCRdb's copy has only in-frame clones and leaves some out. The table includes 100,000 to 150,000 clones, 60% to 80% detected once. Sequences were obtained from PBMCs. Receptor source: a woman aged 55-70 years in good health and CMV-seronegative. The CDR3 runs from the conserved cysteine through the conserved F or W. Fields, in order: D gene, J gene, clone size, V gene, CDR3 DNA, CDR3 protein. A D gene is named only where the DNA matches it firmly. Size tells how often a clone was seen (once, few, many) or the class of an expanded clone, and some rows leave it out.

TRBD1 TRBJ1-6 . TRBV7-9 TGTGCCAGCAGCACACAGGGGGCGTCGTTTAATTCACCCCTCCACTTT CASSTQGASFNSPLHF
. TRBJ2-3 . TRBV5-1 TGCGCCAGCAGCTTTGAGCGGAGCCGCACAGATACGCAGTATTTT CASSFERSRTDTQYF
. TRBJ2-2 . TRBV30 TGTGCCTGGACCGCCGGCGGGTTCGGGGAGCTGTTTTTT CAWTAGGFGELFF
. TRBJ2-7 once TRBV9 TGTGCCAGCAGCGTAGGTCAGGGGACGTCCTACGAGCAGTACTTC CASSVGQGTSYEQYF
TRBD1 TRBJ2-1 . TRBV18 TGTGCCAGCTCACTCGGACAGGTCGATGAGCAGTTCTTC CASSLGQVDEQFF
. TRBJ1-2 . TRBV27 TGTGCCAGCAGTTCCCCGGGGGGGGGTCGGCCGAGGGACTATGGCTACACCTTC CASSSPGGGRPRDYGYTF
TRBD1 TRBJ2-3 . TRBV9 TGTGCCAGCAGCATTGGGACAGGGAAAGATACGCAGTATTTT CASSIGTGKDTQYF
TRBD2 TRBJ2-3 . TRBV10-2 TGCGCCAGCAGCCCTAGCGGGGTCACAGATACGCAGTATTTT CASSPSGVTDTQYF
TRBD1 TRBJ2-2 once TRBV5-1 TGCGCCAGCAGCTCCGGGACAGGGGACACCGGGGAGCTGTTTTTT CASSSGTGDTGELFF
. TRBJ1-1 . TRBV6-1 TGTGCCTCATCCAGTGGACAGACCATGAACACTGAAGCTTTCTTT CASSSGQTMNTEAFF
. TRBJ2-4 . TRBV6-5 TGTGCCAGCACATCCGGCGGGATCGGAAACATTCAGTACTTC CASTSGGIGNIQYF